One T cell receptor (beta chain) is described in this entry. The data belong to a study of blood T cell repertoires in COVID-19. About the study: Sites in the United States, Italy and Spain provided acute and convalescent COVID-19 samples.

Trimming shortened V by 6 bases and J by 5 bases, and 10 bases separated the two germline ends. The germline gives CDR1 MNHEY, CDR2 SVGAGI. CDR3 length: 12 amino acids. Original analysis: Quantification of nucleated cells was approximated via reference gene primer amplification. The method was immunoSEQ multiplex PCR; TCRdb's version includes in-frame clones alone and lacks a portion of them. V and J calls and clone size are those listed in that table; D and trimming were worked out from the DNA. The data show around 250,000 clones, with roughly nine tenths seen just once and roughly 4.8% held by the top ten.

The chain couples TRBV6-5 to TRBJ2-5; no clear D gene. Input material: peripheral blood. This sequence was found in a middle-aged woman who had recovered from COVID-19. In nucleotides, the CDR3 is TGTGCCAGCAGCCAAGTCAGGGAGACCCAGTACTTC. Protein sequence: CASSQVRETQYF.